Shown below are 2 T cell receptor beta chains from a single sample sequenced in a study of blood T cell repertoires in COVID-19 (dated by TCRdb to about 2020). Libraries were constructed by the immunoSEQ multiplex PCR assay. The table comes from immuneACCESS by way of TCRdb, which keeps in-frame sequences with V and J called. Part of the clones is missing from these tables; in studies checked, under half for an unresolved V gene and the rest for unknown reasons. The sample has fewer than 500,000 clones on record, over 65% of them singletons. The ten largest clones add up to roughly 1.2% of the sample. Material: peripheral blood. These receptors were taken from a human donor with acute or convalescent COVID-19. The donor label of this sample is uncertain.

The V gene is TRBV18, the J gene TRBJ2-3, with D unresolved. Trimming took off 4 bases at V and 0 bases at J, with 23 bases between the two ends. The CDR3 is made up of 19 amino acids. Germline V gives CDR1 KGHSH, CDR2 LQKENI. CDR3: CASSRTFSGSQSSTDTQYF. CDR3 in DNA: TGTGCCAGCTCACGTACTTTCTCCGGGTCCCAATCTAGCACAGATACGCAGTATTTT.

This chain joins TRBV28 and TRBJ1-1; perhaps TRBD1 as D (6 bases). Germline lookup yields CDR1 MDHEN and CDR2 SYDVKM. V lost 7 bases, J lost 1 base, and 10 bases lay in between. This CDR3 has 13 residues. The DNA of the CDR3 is TGTGCCAGCACCCAGACAGGGAACACTGAAGCTTTCTTT. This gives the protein CASTQTGNTEAFF.